These 10 T cell receptor beta chains came from one sample sequenced in a study of shared clonotypes between healthy human individuals. Sequencing used immunoSEQ multiplex PCR; TCRdb keeps in-frame clones, though not all of them. The profile shows about a million clones, about three quarters of them singletons. Input material: memory CD4+ T cells sorted from blood. Subset specified: CD45RA-negative fraction. The receptors derive from a man aged 18 to 30 in good health.

The chain links TRBV7-9 to TRBJ1-2; 7 nucleotides align to TRBD1. The V and J ends lost 4 bases and 4 bases, in that order; junction bases with no gene match: 3. The CDR3 runs to 13 residues. Germline CDR1 is SEHNR and CDR2 is FQNEAQ (reference sequence). As DNA, the CDR3 is TGTGCCAGCAGCTCACAGGGGATCTATGGCTACACCTTC. It encodes CASSSQGIYGYTF.

This clone came up many times. V and J are TRBV11-3 and TRBJ2-5; TRBD2 is a possible D gene (5 bases). CDR3 length: 15 amino acids. The ends were cut back, 5 bases at V and 2 bases at J, with 15 bases in the middle. The germline V gene has CDR1 SGHNT and CDR2 YENEEA. CDR3 amino acids: CASSTRGTGQETQYF. The CDR3 nucleotides read TGTGCCAGCAGCACCCGGGGTACGGGTCAAGAGACCCAGTACTTC.

The chain is built from TRBV4-1 and TRBJ2-2; 9 bases map to TRBD2. This CDR3 region has 18 residues. The V gene's germline CDR1 is MGHRA and CDR2 YSYEKL. The V gene end was trimmed by 0 bases and the J gene end by 7 bases; junction bases not matched to a gene: 12. CDR3 in DNA: TGCGCCAGCAGCCAAGAAGGTCATGGTAGCGGGAGTGGCGGGGAGCTGTTTTTT. This codes for CASSQEGHGSGSGGELFF.

V is TRBV6-6 and J is TRBJ2-7; 10 positions agree with TRBD2. V lost 6 bases and J lost 4; bases outside the gene matches: 3. Germline V gives CDR1 MNHNY, CDR2 SVGAGI (reference sequence). The CDR3 sequence is 13 residues long. CDR3 loop: CASRETSGYEQYF. CDR3 in DNA: TGTGCCAGCAGGGAGACTAGCGGGTACGAGCAGTACTTC.

V is TRBV18 and J is TRBJ2-1; D unresolved. The CDR3 runs 11 residues. Germline CDR1 KGHSH, CDR2 LQKENI. V was clipped by 3 bases and J by 8 bases, with 5 bases between them. The DNA for the CDR3 is TGTGCCAGCTCACCGATGGATGAGCAGTTCTTC. Amino acids: CASSPMDEQFF. Full variable domain (outside the CDR3, taken from reference TRBV18 and TRBJ2-1): NAGVMQNPRHLVRRRGQEARLRCSPMKGHSHVYWYRQLPEEGLKFMVYLQKENIIDESGMPKERFSAEFPKEGPSILRIQQVVRGDSAAYFCASSPMDEQFFGPGTRLTVL.

This chain connects TRBV18 to TRBJ2-7, with D possibly TRBD2 on 7 matching bases. This CDR3 is built from 12 residues. Trimming cost V 4 bases and J 6 bases, with 10 bases left between them. CDR1 KGHSH and CDR2 LQKENI come from the germline V gene. This CDR3 is CASSQGGAEQYF. CDR3 sequence (DNA): TGTGCCAGCTCACAGGGGGGGGCCGAGCAGTACTTC.

This clone has just a few counts. The chain carries TRBV9 and TRBJ1-3, with TRBD1 identical over 8 bases. The germline V gene encodes CDR1 SGDLS and CDR2 YYNGEE. CDR3 length: 15 amino acids. V shed 4 bases, J shed 2 bases, and the junction held 5 bases outside the gene matches. CDR3 protein: CASSPQTGAGNTIYF. The CDR3 bases are TGTGCCAGCAGCCCCCAGACAGGGGCTGGAAACACCATATATTTT.

Only one count was recorded for this clone. The chain has TRBV7-2 and TRBJ1-6; D is uncertain. Trimming took 1 base from V and 7 from J, leaving 11 bases between them. The length of the CDR3 is 15 residues. Germline CDR1 SGHTA, CDR2 FQGNSA. The CDR3: CASSLEQLLNSPLHF. CDR3 DNA sequence: TGTGCCAGCAGCTTAGAACAATTGTTAAATTCACCCCTCCACTTT.

The chain joins TRBV6-5 to TRBJ2-7; D gene uncertain. The CDR3 has 13 amino acids. V shed 5 bases and J shed 2 bases, with 10 bases lying between them. Germline values: CDR1 MNHEY, CDR2 SVGAGI. The chain's CDR3 is CASSPGPTYEQYF. As DNA, the CDR3 is TGTGCCAGCAGTCCGGGCCCTACCTACGAGCAGTACTTC.

The chain employs TRBV12-5 and TRBJ2-7; weak D call: TRBD2 (6 bases). The V gene's germline CDR1 is LGHNT and CDR2 FRNRAP. The CDR3 covers 15 residues. V lost 5 bases to trimming and J lost 3 bases, with 17 bases between them. The CDR3 reads CASGLRLGEVYEQYF. Written as DNA, the CDR3 is TGTGCTAGTGGTCTAAGACTGGGGGAGGTCTACGAGCAGTACTTC.